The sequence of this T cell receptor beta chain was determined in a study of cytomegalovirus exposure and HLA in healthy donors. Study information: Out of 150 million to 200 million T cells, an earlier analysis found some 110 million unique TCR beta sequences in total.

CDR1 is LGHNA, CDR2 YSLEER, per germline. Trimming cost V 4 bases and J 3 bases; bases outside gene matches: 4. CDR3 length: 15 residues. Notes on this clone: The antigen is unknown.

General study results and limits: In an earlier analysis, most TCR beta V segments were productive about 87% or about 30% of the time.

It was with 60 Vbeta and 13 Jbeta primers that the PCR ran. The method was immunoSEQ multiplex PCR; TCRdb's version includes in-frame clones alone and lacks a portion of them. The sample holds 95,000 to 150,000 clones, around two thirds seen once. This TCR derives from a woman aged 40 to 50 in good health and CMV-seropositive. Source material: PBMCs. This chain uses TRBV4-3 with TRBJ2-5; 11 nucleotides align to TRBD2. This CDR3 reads CASSLGTSGEETQYF. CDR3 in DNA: TGCGCCAGCAGCCTTGGGACTAGCGGCGAAGAGACCCAGTACTTC.